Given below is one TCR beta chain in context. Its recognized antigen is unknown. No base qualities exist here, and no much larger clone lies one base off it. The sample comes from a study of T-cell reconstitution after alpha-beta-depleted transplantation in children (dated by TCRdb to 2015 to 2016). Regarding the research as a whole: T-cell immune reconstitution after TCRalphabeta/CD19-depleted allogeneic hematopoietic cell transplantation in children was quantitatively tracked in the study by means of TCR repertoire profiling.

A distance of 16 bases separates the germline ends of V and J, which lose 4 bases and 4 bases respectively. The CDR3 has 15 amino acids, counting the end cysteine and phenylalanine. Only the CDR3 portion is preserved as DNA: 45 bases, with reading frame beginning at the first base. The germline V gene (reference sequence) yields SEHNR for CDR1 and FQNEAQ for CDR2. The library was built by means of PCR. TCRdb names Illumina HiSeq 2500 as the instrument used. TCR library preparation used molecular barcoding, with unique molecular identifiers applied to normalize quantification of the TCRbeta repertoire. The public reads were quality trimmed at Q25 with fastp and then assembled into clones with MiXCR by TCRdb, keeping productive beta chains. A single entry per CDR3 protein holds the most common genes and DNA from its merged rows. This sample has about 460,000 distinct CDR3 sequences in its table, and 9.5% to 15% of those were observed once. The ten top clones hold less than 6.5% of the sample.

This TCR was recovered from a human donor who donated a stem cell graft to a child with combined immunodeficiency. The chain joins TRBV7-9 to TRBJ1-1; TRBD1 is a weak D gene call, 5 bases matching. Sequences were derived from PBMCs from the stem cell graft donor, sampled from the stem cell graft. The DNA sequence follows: TGTGCCAGCAGCTATCCCAGGGCCCTTGCCACTGAAGCTTTCTTT. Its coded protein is CASSYPRALATEAFF.